What follows is one TCR beta chain and its context. These data belong to a study of cytomegalovirus exposure and HLA in healthy donors. With 60 Vbeta and 13 Jbeta primers, the PCR was carried out. Profiling relied on immunoSEQ multiplex PCR, and the TCRdb table lists in-frame clones only, not all of them. The sample lists 150,000 to 200,000 clones; around 70% were seen once. Germline V gene data show CDR1 as SGHRS and CDR2 as YFSETQ. This CDR3 is built from 16 residues. The J segment lost 5 bases and the V segment lost 4 bases, leaving 10 bases of the junction unmatched. The clonotype was recovered from a man aged 18 to 29 in good health and CMV-seropositive. V and J are TRBV5-1 and TRBJ1-3; 9 nucleotides line up with TRBD1. Sequenced: PBMCs. Written as DNA, the CDR3 is TGCGCCAGCAGCCCAACACCACAGGGGGCGCGAAACACCATATATTTT. Its translation is CASSPTPQGARNTIYF.